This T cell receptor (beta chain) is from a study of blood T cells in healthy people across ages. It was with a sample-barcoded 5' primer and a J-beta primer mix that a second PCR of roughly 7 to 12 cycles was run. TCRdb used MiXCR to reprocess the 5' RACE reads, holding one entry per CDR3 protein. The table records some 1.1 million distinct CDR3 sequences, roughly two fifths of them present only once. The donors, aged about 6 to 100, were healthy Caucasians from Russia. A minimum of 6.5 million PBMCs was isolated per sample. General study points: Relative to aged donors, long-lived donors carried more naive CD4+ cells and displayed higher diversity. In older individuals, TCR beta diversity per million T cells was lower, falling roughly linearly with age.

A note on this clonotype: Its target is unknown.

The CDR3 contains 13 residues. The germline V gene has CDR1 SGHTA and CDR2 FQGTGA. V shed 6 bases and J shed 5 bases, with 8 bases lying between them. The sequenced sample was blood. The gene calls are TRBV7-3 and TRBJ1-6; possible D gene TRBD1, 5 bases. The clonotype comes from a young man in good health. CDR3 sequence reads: CASSQGHNSPLHF. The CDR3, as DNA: TGTGCCAGCAGTCAGGGACATAATTCACCCCTCCACTTT.